The present T cell receptor (beta chain) was sequenced within a study of cytomegalovirus exposure and HLA in healthy donors. This clone was found once. What it binds is not known. An end of the junction does not agree with germline; a read error may underlie this. General study results and limits: Later analysis showed TCR association rates varying by HLA locus, highest for DRB1 and lowest for HLA-C.

The PCR used 60 Vbeta and 13 Jbeta primers. Assay: immunoSEQ multiplex PCR; the TCRdb copy retains only in-frame clones and omits some. The data show 110,000 or so clones, over 55% seen once. Sequencing was performed on PBMCs. The receptor was isolated from a man aged 18 to 35 in good health and CMV-seropositive.

The CDR3 region is CAGRGPVGAFF. The CDR3 bases are TGTGCCGGCAGGGGGCCGGTAGGGGCTTTCTTT. The V gene is TRBV6-1, the J gene TRBJ1-1, with 8 bases matching TRBD1. This CDR3 spans 11 amino acids. The germline CDR1 and CDR2 sequences are MNHNS and SASEGT.